The T cell receptor beta chain described here comes from a study of cytomegalovirus exposure and HLA in healthy donors. Whole-study findings and limits: Later work associated 16,951 TCR beta sequences with HLA alleles at 0.05 false discovery rate. In an earlier analysis, most TCR beta V segments were productive about 87% or about 30% of the time. With high specificity and sensitivity, the classifier reportedly diagnosed cytomegalovirus status. The majority of TCR sequences were rare, yet some public TCRs appeared in many donors.

This CDR3 has 18 amino acids. For this clone: Its antigen remains unidentified.

Both 60 Vbeta primers and 13 Jbeta primers went into the PCR. Measured with immunoSEQ multiplex PCR; TCRdb has only the in-frame clones, and not every one. The sample lists some 110,000 clones, around 78% occurring once. The V gene is TRBV1, the J gene TRBJ2-1; TRBD2 is the table's D call and was not checked against the DNA. TRBV1 is listed as a pseudogene. This sequence was found in a male donor in good health and CMV-seronegative. The specimen sequenced was PBMCs. CDR3 region: CTSSPGTSGSAGKDEQFF. CDR3 DNA sequence: TGCACCAGCAGCCCAGGGACTAGCGGGAGTGCAGGTAAGGATGAGCAGTTCTTC.